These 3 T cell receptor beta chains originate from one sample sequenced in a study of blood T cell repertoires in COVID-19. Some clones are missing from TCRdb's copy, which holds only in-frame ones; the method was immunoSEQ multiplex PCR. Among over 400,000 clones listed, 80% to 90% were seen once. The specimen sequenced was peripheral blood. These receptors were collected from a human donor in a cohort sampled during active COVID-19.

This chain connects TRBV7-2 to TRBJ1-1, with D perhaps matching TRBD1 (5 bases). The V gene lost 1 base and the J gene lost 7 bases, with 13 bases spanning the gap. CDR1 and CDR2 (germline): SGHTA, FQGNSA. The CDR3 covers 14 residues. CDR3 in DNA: TGTGCCAGCAGCTTAGTGGTTCAGGGAGGTGAAGCTTTCTTT. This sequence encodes CASSLVVQGGEAFF.

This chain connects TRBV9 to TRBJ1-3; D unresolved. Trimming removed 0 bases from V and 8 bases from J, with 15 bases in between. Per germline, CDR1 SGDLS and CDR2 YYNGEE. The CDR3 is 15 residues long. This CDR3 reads CASSVGVGGIDTIYF. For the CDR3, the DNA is TGTGCCAGCAGCGTAGGGGTTGGAGGGATAGACACCATATATTTT. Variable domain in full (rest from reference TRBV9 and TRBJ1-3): DSGVTQTPKHLITATGQRVTLRCSPRSGDLSVYWYQQSLDQGLQFLIQYYNGEERAKGNILERFSAQQFPDLHSELNLSSLELGDSALYFCASSVGVGGIDTIYFGEGSWLTVV.

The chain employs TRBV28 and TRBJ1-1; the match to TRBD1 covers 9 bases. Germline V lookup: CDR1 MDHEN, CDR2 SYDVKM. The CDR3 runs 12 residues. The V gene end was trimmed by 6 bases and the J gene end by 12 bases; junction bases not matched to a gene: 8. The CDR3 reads CASRSGTGFTFF. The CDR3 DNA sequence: TGTGCCAGCAGATCCGGGACAGGGTTTACTTTCTTT.